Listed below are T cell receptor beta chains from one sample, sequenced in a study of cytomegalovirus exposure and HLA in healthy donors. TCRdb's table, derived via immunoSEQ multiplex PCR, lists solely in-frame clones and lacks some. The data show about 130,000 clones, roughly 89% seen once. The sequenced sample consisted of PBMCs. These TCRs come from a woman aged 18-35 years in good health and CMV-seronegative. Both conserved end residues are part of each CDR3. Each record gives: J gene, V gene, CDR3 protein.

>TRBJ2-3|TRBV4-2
CASDHGGSGGTDTQYF
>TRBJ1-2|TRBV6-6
CASSLQGAGGYTF
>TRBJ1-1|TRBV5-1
CASSLVPPGQDTEAFF
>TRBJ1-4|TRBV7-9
CASSFFAGQEKLFF
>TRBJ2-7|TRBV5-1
CASSPRDRSYEQYF
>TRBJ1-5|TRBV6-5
CASSKDRGGNQPQHF
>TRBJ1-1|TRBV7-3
CASSSYNRGMNTEAFF
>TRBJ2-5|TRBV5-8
CASSLVLAGLVQETQYF
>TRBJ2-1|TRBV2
CASSGDRGYNEQFF
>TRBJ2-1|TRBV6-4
CAKKPGLAGYNEQFF
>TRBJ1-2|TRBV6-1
CASSAQGTSYGYTF
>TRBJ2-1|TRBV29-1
CSVATLSGGAVNEQFF
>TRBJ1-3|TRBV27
CASSLYDPRTSGNTIYF
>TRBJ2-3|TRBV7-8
CASSLEQYSTDTQYF
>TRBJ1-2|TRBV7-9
CASGTYGYTF
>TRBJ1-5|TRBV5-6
CASSLGVTDQPQHF
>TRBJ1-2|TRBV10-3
CAISERPSGRVGYTF
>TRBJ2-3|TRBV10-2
CASSRWTGRADTQYF
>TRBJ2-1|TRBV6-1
CATKRGDYNEQFF
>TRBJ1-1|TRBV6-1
CASSREDRGSTEAFF